The 15 T cell receptor beta chains below come from one sample, sequenced in a study of breast tumors, draining lymph nodes, adjacent tissues. The lymph nodes were axillary draining lymph nodes from breast cancer patients. TCRdb processed the multiplex PCR reads anew with MiXCR; each CDR3 protein has one entry. The data show roughly 100,000 distinct CDR3 sequences, less than 40% seen once. Sequenced sample: axillary lymph node tissue. These receptors all stem from a female donor with breast cancer. Some clones in this sample may be carry-over from other donors' samples.

This clonotype was recorded many times. A much larger clone lies a single base off, so this may be a read error. The chain joins TRBV7-9 to TRBJ2-5, with a tentative D call TRBD1 (5 bases). CDR1 SEHNR and CDR2 FQNEAQ come from the germline V gene (reference sequence). This CDR3 is 15 amino acids long. The DNA for the CDR3 is TGTGCCAGCAGCTTAGACGGACATTCCCAAGAGACCCAGCACTTC. It translates to CASSLDGHSQETQHF. Using reference TRBV7-9 and TRBJ2-5 for the parts outside the CDR3, the full variable domain is DTGVSQNPRHKITKRGQNVTFRCDPISEHNRLYWYRQTLGQGPEFLTYFQNEAQLEKSRLLSDRFSAERPKGSFSTLEIQRTEQGDSAMYLCASSLDGHSQETQHFGPGTRLLVL.

This clonotype was picked up many times. The rearrangement joins TRBV5-5 to TRBJ2-3; possibly TRBD1 or TRBD2 for D (6 bases each). The germline CDR1 and CDR2 sequences are SGHKS and YYEKEE (reference sequence). The CDR3 consists of 14 residues. Trimming cost V 4 bases and J 4 bases, with 13 bases left between them. CDR3 sequence: CASSLGGGSDTQYF. The DNA for the CDR3 is TGTGCCAGCAGCCTCGGAGGGGGGTCAGATACGCAGTATTTT.

The genes are TRBV7-2 and TRBJ2-7, with D perhaps matching TRBD2 (6 bases). CDR1 SGHTA and CDR2 FQGNSA come from the germline V gene. V was shortened by 0 bases and J by 2 bases, with 8 bases between the two germline ends. The CDR3 loop spans 14 amino acids. As DNA, the CDR3 is TGTGCCAGCAGCTTAGCCTCGGGGGCCTACGAGCAGTACTTC. It is translated as CASSLASGAYEQYF.

This clonotype appeared many times. The CDR3 region is CASSPGLATDTQYF. In DNA, the CDR3 is TGCGCCAGCAGCCCGGGACTAGCTACAGATACGCAGTATTTT. The chain joins TRBV5-1 to TRBJ2-3; the match to TRBD2 covers 9 bases. The trim removed 4 bases at V and 3 bases at J, leaving 3 bases unmatched. This CDR3 is 14 amino acids long. Germline V gene sequence: CDR1 SGHRS, CDR2 YFSETQ.

Remarks on this clonotype: Just one base apart from a much larger clone, this may be a read error. The rearrangement links TRBV11-3 to TRBJ2-7; 8 nucleotides align to TRBD1. This CDR3 spans 13 amino acids. V lost 5 bases to trimming and J lost 6 bases; unmatched junction nucleotides: 6. CDR1 and CDR2 (germline): SGHNT, YENEEA. This CDR3 is CASSRQGSSEQYF. DNA for the CDR3: TGTGCCAGCAGCCGACAGGGGTCATCCGAGCAGTACTTC.

This clonotype appeared many times. In DNA, the CDR3 is TGTGCCATCAGTCCTCAGGGGAACACAGATACGCAGTATTTT. Translated, it gives CAISPQGNTDTQYF. The chain combines TRBV10-3 with TRBJ2-3; D might be TRBD1 (6 bases). Germline assignment: CDR1 ENHRY and CDR2 SYGVKD. CDR3 length: 14 amino acids. The V end lost 5 bases, the J end lost 2 bases, and 11 bases lay between the germline ends.

The chain uses TRBV3-1 and TRBJ1-2, with no clear D. There are 14 residues in the CDR3. Germline CDR1 LGHDT, CDR2 YNNKEL (reference sequence). The germline V and J ends were trimmed by 1 base and 5 bases, with 11 bases remaining between them. The CDR3 nucleotides are TGTGCCAGCAGCCAAGGGGGAGTGGGGTATGGCTACACCTTC. Protein product: CASSQGGVGYGYTF.

This chain links TRBV15 with TRBJ2-7; D tentatively fits TRBD1 or TRBD2 (5 bases each). The CDR3 covers 17 residues. With 3 bases removed from V and 4 bases from J, the gap between germline ends came to 22 bases. The germline V gene encodes CDR1 LNHNV and CDR2 YYDKDF (reference sequence). The CDR3 loop reads CATSSLGPRDDPYEQYF. The CDR3 nucleotides read TGTGCCACCAGCAGCTTGGGTCCCCGGGACGATCCTTACGAGCAGTACTTC.

Comment on this clonotype: Germline and junction disagree at one end, which may indicate a read error. The gene calls are TRBV20-1 and TRBJ1-1, with D tentatively TRBD1 (5 bases). The germline V gene has CDR1 DFQATT and CDR2 SNEGSKA (reference sequence). The CDR3 extends over 13 amino acids. Here the CDR3 DNA reads TGCAGTGCAGCCCCCGGGGGTCACAGTGAAGTTTTCTTT. This codes for CSAAPGGHSEVFF.

Concerning this clonotype: The junction departs from the called germline gene at one end, perhaps through a read error. V is TRBV20-1 and J is TRBJ2-7; TRBD2 might be the D (5 bases). This CDR3 region has 11 residues. In germline, CDR1 is DFQATT, CDR2 SNEGSKA (reference sequence). CDR3 coding DNA: TGCAGTACTAGTCCTAGCTACGAGCAGTCCTTC. Its protein is CSTSPSYEQSF.

This clonotype was seen repeatedly, ten times or more. This chain uses TRBV4-3 with TRBJ1-2; a weak D match, TRBD1 (5 bases). CDR1 LGHNA and CDR2 YSLEER come from the germline V gene. The CDR3 spans 15 residues. V lost 0 bases to trimming and J lost 5 bases, with 13 bases between them. The CDR3 sequence is CASSQESRGRYGYTF. In nucleotides, the CDR3 is TGCGCCAGCAGCCAAGAGTCCCGGGGACGGTATGGCTACACCTTC.

This clonotype was observed at least ten times. The chain uses TRBV9 and TRBJ2-4; TRBD1 might be the D (5 bases). CDR1 is SGDLS and CDR2 is YYNGEE in the germline V gene. Trimming cost V 2 bases and J 7 bases, with 7 bases left between them. The CDR3 runs to 12 residues. DNA of the CDR3: TGTGCCAGCAGCGTTTCAGGGAACATTCAGTACTTC. It is translated as CASSVSGNIQYF.

The table lists this clonotype with many counts. The rearrangement uses TRBV19 and TRBJ1-3; the D gene is possibly TRBD1 (5 bases). CDR3 size: 13 residues. V gave up 8 bases and J gave up 1 base, with 9 bases separating them. In germline, CDR1 is LNHDA, CDR2 SQIVND (reference sequence). CDR3 in DNA: TGTGCCAGTTCTGGGACTTCTGGAAACACCATATATTTT. Translating it yields CASSGTSGNTIYF.

This clonotype was detected ten times or more. V and J are TRBV5-1 and TRBJ2-7, with D uncertain. The CDR3 sequence is 13 residues long. Looked up from germline, CDR1 is SGHRS and CDR2 is YFSETQ. Between the trimmed V and J ends, which lost 2 bases and 0 bases, there was a span of 6 bases. The CDR3 DNA reads as TGCGCCAGCAGCTTTGATAACTCCTACGAGCAGTACTTC. Amino acid sequence: CASSFDNSYEQYF.

This clonotype has a count of ten or more. This chain connects TRBV4-1 to TRBJ1-2; D is unresolved. The CDR3 is made up of 13 amino acids. Trimming left V 2 bases short and J 0 bases short, with 4 bases between. Germline lookup yields CDR1 MGHRA and CDR2 YSYEKL. CDR3 sequence: CASSQHPNYGYTF. The CDR3 DNA reads TGCGCCAGCAGCCAACATCCTAACTATGGCTACACCTTC.